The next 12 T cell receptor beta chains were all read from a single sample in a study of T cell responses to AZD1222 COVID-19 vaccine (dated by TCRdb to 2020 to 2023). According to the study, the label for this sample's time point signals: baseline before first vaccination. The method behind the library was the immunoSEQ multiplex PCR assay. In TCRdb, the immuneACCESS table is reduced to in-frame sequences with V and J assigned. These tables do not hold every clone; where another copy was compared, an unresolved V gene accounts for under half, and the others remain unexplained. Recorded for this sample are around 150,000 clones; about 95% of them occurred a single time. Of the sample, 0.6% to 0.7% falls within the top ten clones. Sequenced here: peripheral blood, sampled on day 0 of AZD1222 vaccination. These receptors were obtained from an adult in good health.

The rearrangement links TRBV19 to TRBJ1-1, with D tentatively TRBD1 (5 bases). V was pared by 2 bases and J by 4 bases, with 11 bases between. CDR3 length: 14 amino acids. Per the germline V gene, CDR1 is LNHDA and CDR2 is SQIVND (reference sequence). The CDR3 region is CASSIWQGGTEAFF. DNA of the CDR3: TGTGCCAGTAGTATATGGCAGGGAGGCACTGAAGCTTTCTTT.

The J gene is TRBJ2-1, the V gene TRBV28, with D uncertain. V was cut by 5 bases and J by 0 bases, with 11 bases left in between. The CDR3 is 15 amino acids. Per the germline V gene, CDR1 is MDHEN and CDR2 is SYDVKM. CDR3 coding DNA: TGTGCCAGCAGTCCGCGTCCTAGCTCCTACAATGAGCAGTTCTTC. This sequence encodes CASSPRPSSYNEQFF.

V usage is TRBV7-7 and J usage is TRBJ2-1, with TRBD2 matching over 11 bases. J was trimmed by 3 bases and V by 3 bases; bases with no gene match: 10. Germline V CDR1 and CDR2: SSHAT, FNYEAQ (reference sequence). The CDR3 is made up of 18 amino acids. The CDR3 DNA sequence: TGTGCCAGCAGCTTGGTCCCTCCGGGACTAGCGGTCTACAATGAGCAGTTCTTC. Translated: CASSLVPPGLAVYNEQFF.

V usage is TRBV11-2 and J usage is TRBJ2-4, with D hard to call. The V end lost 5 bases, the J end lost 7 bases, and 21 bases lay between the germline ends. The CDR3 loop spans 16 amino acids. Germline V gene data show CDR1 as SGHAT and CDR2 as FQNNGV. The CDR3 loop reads CASSRSQSPLGNIQYF. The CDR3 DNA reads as TGTGCCAGCAGCCGATCCCAGAGCCCCCTGGGGAACATTCAGTACTTC.

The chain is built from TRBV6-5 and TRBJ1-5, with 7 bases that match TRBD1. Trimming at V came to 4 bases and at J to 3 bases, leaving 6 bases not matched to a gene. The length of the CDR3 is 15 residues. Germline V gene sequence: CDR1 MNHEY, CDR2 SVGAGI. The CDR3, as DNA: TGTGCCAGCAGTTCACGACAGGGTAACAATCAGCCCCAGCATTTT. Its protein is CASSSRQGNNQPQHF.

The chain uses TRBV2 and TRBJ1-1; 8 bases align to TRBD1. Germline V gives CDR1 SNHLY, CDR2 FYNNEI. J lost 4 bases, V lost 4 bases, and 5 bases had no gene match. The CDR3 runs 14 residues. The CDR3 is CASSARGQGTEAFF. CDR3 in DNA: TGTGCCAGCAGTGCCCGCGGACAGGGCACTGAAGCTTTCTTT.

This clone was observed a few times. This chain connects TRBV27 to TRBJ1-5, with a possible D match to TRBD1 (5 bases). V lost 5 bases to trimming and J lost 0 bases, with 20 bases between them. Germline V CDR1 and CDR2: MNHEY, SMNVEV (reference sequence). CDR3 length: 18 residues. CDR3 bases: TGTGCCAGCAGTCCCTCGGGGGTCGGGCTATATAGCAATCAGCCCCAGCATTTT. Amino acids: CASSPSGVGLYSNQPQHF.

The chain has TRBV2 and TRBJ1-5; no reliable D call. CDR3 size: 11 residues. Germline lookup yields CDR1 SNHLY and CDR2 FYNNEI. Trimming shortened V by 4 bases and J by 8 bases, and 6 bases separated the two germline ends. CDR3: CASSVNKPQHF. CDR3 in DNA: TGTGCCAGCAGTGTAAATAAGCCCCAGCATTTT.

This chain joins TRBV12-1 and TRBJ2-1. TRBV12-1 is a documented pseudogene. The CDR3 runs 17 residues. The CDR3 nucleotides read TGTGCCAGCACCTTGGGTTTCGGGGGCCCTCACTCCAATGAGCAGTTCTTC. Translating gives CASTLGFGGPHSNEQFF.

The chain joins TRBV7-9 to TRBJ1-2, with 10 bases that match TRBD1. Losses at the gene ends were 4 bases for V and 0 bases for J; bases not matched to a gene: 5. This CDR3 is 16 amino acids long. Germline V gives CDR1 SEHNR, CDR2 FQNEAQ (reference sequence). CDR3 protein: CASSSRQGAANYGYTF. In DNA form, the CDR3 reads TGTGCCAGCAGCTCCCGACAGGGGGCGGCTAACTATGGCTACACCTTC.

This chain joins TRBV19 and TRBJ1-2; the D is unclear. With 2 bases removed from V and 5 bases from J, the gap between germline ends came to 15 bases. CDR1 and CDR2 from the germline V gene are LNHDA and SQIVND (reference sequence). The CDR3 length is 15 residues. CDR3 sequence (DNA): TGTGCCAGTAGTATATTTTTCGGCGGAAATTATGGCTACACCTTC. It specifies CASSIFFGGNYGYTF.

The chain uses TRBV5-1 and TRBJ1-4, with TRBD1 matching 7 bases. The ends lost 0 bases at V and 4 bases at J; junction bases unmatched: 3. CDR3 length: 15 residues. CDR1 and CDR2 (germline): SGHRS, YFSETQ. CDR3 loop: CASSLGDRDNEKLFF. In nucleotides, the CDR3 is TGCGCCAGCAGCTTGGGAGACAGGGATAATGAAAAACTGTTTTTT.